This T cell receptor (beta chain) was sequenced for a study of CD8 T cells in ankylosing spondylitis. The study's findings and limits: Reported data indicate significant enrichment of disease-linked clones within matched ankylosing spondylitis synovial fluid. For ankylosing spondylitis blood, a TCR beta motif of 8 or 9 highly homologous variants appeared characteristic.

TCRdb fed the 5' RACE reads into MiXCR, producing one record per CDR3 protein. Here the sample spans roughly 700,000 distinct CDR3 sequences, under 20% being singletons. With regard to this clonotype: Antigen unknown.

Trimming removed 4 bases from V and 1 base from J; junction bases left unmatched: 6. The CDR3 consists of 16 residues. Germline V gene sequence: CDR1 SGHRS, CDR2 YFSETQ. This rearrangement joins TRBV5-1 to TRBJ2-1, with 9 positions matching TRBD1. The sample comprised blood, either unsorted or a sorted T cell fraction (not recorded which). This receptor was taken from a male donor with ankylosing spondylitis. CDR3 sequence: CASSLMTGGSYNEQFF. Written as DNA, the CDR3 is TGCGCCAGCAGCCTAATGACAGGGGGGTCCTACAATGAGCAGTTCTTC.